The next 26 T cell receptor beta chains were all read from a single sample in a study of cytomegalovirus exposure and HLA in healthy donors. The PCR contained 60 Vbeta and 13 Jbeta primers. Profiling relied on immunoSEQ multiplex PCR, and the TCRdb table lists in-frame clones only, not all of them. The sample carries roughly 120,000 clones, over 60% recorded once. What was sequenced was PBMCs. All receptors derive from a woman in her 40s in good health and CMV-seropositive.

There are a few counts of this clone. The sample holds other DNA sequences that translate to the same CDR3. The rearrangement links TRBV6-5 to TRBJ2-2; TRBD1 matches 7 bases. Germline lookup yields CDR1 MNHEY and CDR2 SVGAGI. This CDR3 contains 16 residues. Trimming cost V 2 bases and J 0 bases; bases outside gene matches: 3. The CDR3 loop is CASSYVGQPNTGELFF. CDR3 in DNA: TGTGCCAGCAGTTACGTGGGACAGCCGAACACCGGGGAGCTGTTTTTT.

The genes are TRBV2 and TRBJ1-1; D is possibly TRBD1 (5 bases). The CDR3 consists of 15 residues. Germline V gives CDR1 SNHLY, CDR2 FYNNEI. The ends were cut back, 3 bases at V and 4 bases at J, with 15 bases in the middle. In nucleotides, the CDR3 is TGTGCCAGCAGTGAGGGATCGGCGGGGGGCACTGAAGCTTTCTTT. It codes for CASSEGSAGGTEAFF.

The rearrangement uses TRBV6-5 and TRBJ2-3; 13 bases match TRBD2. Germline assignment: CDR1 MNHEY and CDR2 SVGAGI. This CDR3 comprises 15 residues. The V segment lost 5 bases and the J segment 3 bases; nucleotides outside the gene matches: 2. CDR3 in DNA: TGTGCCAGCAGTAGGGGACTAGCGGGGACAGATACGCAGTATTTT. It specifies CASSRGLAGTDTQYF.

Of note for this clone: A junction boundary mismatches the germline segment, possibly from a read error. The chain is built from TRBV29-1 and TRBJ2-1, with 8 bases aligning to TRBD2. Germline values: CDR1 SQVTM, CDR2 ANQGSEA. There are 11 residues in the CDR3. In DNA form, the CDR3 reads TGTGGGACTAGGATATACAATGAGCAGTTCTTC. Translation gives CGTRIYNEQFF.

V usage is TRBV7-8 and J usage is TRBJ2-1; no definite D call. CDR3 length equals 13 residues. Between the trimmed V and J ends, which lost 2 bases and 6 bases, there was a span of 8 bases. Germline V CDR1 and CDR2: SGHVS, FQNEAQ. Written as DNA, the CDR3 is TGTGCCAGCAGCTTATCCCTCCGCAATGAGCAGTTCTTC. Amino acid sequence: CASSLSLRNEQFF.

This clone has more than one count but fewer than ten. V gene TRBV19 combines with J gene TRBJ2-7, with D possibly matching TRBD2 (6 bases). The CDR3 contains 14 residues. V dropped 2 bases and J dropped 6 bases, with 14 bases sitting between them. Germline V gene data show CDR1 as LNHDA and CDR2 as SQIVND (reference sequence). The CDR3 sequence: CASSIRGLSPEQYF. CDR3 bases: TGTGCCAGTAGTATACGGGGACTCTCCCCCGAGCAGTACTTC. Complete variable domain (other parts from reference TRBV19 and TRBJ2-7): DGGITQSPKYLFRKEGQNVTLSCEQNLNHDAMYWYRQDPGQGLRLIYYSQIVNDFQKGDIAEGYSVSREKKESFPLTVTSAQKNPTAFYLCASSIRGLSPEQYFGPGTRLTVT.

In nucleotides, the CDR3 is TGTGCCAGTAGTTTGCGGACAGGGGCCTACAATGAGCAGTTCTTC. Translation: CASSLRTGAYNEQFF. This chain uses TRBV19 with TRBJ2-1; 9 bases fit TRBD1. The length of the CDR3 is 15 residues. Per the germline V gene, CDR1 is LNHDA and CDR2 is SQIVND (reference sequence). Trimming cost V 5 bases and J 2 bases; bases outside gene matches: 4.

The chain carries TRBV6-1 and TRBJ2-4; TRBD1 matches 7 bases. V dropped 5 bases and J dropped 1; count of bases not matched to a gene: 2. The CDR3 contains 14 residues. Looked up from germline, CDR1 is MNHNS and CDR2 is SASEGT. DNA of the CDR3: TGTGCCAGCAGTACAGGGGTGGCCAAAAACATTCAGTACTTC. It yields the protein CASSTGVAKNIQYF.

The V and J genes are TRBV6-1 and TRBJ2-1, with 7 bases lining up with TRBD2. With 1 base clipped from V and 0 bases from J, the junction kept 3 bases outside the gene matches. The CDR3 extends over 16 amino acids. The V gene's germline CDR1 is MNHNS and CDR2 SASEGT. The CDR3 sequence: CASSEEGGSSYNEQFF. The CDR3 bases are TGTGCCAGCAGTGAAGAGGGCGGGAGCTCCTACAATGAGCAGTTCTTC.

The J gene is TRBJ1-1, the V gene TRBV5-6; perhaps TRBD1 as D (6 bases). This CDR3 is built from 16 residues. V shed 4 bases and J shed 4 bases, with 20 bases lying between them. Germline assignment: CDR1 SGHDT and CDR2 YYEEEE. CDR3 protein: CASSPQPDRPLTEAFF. Written as DNA, the CDR3 is TGTGCCAGCAGCCCTCAGCCCGACAGGCCTCTCACTGAAGCTTTCTTT.

This clone was counted once. DNA for the CDR3: TGTGCCAGCAGCTTACAGGGGAACACTGAAGCTTTCTTT. Protein sequence: CASSLQGNTEAFF. The chain couples TRBV6-1 to TRBJ1-1; D is perhaps TRBD1 (6 bases). Trimming removed 6 bases at V and 1 base at J, with 9 bases between. Germline values: CDR1 MNHNS, CDR2 SASEGT. The CDR3 loop spans 13 amino acids.

The chain carries TRBV30 and TRBJ1-4; a weak D match, TRBD1 (5 bases). Trimming removed 1 base at V and 10 bases at J, with 10 bases between. The CDR3 length is 12 residues. The germline V gene encodes CDR1 GTSNPN and CDR2 SVGIG (reference sequence). CDR3 in amino acids: CAWSESQGKLFF. CDR3 nucleotides: TGTGCCTGGAGTGAATCCCAGGGAAAACTGTTTTTT.

As for this clone: Other DNA sequences in the same sample also yield this CDR3. This chain joins TRBV5-1 and TRBJ2-1, with 8 bases fitting TRBD1. Germline lookup yields CDR1 SGHRS and CDR2 YFSETQ. CDR3 length equals 15 residues. Trimming took 0 bases from V and 6 from J; bases not matched to a gene: 5. CDR3 region: CASSLAGQASNEQFF. DNA of the CDR3: TGCGCCAGCAGCTTGGCGGGACAGGCCTCCAATGAGCAGTTCTTC.

The chain joins TRBV5-6 to TRBJ2-4, with D unresolved. The germline V and J ends were trimmed by 3 bases and 3 bases, with 7 bases remaining between them. This CDR3 is built from 13 residues. Looked up from germline, CDR1 is SGHDT and CDR2 is YYEEEE. CDR3 coding DNA: TGTGCCAGCAGCTCTACGGGCAAAAACATTCAGTACTTC. Its translation: CASSSTGKNIQYF.

The rearrangement uses TRBV28 and TRBJ1-2, with D maybe TRBD1 (6 bases). Per germline, CDR1 MDHEN and CDR2 SYDVKM. The germline V and J ends were trimmed by 6 bases and 8 bases, with 19 bases remaining between them. The CDR3 has 14 amino acids. DNA for the CDR3: TGTGCCAGCAGCCCTGGGGGGGCCGTGAGGGGCTACACCTTC. Protein sequence: CASSPGGAVRGYTF.

The V gene is TRBV29-1, the J gene TRBJ2-3; the match to TRBD1 covers 7 bases. The CDR3 has 12 residues. CDR1 and CDR2 from the germline V gene are SQVTM and ANQGSEA. J lost 8 bases, V lost 4 bases, and 6 bases had no gene match. The CDR3 here is CSVGTGRGTQYF. CDR3 coding DNA: TGCAGCGTTGGGACAGGAAGAGGTACGCAGTATTTT.

This chain links TRBV19 with TRBJ2-5; possibly TRBD1 for D (6 bases). CDR3 length: 14 residues. V gave up 2 bases and J gave up 5 bases, with 12 bases separating them. The germline gives CDR1 LNHDA, CDR2 SQIVND (reference sequence). The CDR3 DNA reads TGTGCCAGTAGTATACGGAGTCAGGGGGAGACCCAGTACTTC. It encodes CASSIRSQGETQYF. Combining the CDR3 with reference TRBV19 and TRBJ2-5 gives the whole variable domain DGGITQSPKYLFRKEGQNVTLSCEQNLNHDAMYWYRQDPGQGLRLIYYSQIVNDFQKGDIAEGYSVSREKKESFPLTVTSAQKNPTAFYLCASSIRSQGETQYFGPGTRLLVL.

The V and J genes are TRBV7-8 and TRBJ1-1; tentative D call: TRBD1 (6 bases). CDR1 is SGHVS, CDR2 FQNEAQ, per germline. The CDR3 runs to 16 residues. V lost 5 bases, J lost 0 bases, and 16 bases lay in between. The CDR3 nucleotides are TGTGCCAGCAGCAGTCAAAACAGGGAGATGAACACTGAAGCTTTCTTT. Translating it yields CASSSQNREMNTEAFF. Full variable domain (outside the CDR3, taken from reference TRBV7-8 and TRBJ1-1): GAGVSQSPRYKVAKRGQDVALRCDPISGHVSLFWYQQALGQGPEFLTYFQNEAQLDKSGLPSDRFFAERPEGSVSTLKIQRTQQEDSAVYLCASSSQNREMNTEAFFGQGTRLTVV.

In its sample, this clone was seen once. The CDR3 sequence: CASSHESILSSGRSGNTIYF. The CDR3, as DNA: TGCGCCAGCAGCCACGAATCGATTCTCAGCAGTGGGAGATCTGGAAACACCATATATTTT. This rearrangement joins TRBV4-1 to TRBJ1-3; D gene ambiguous. Per the germline V gene, CDR1 is MGHRA and CDR2 is YSYEKL. Trimming took 3 bases from V and 1 from J, leaving 25 bases between them. The CDR3 spans 20 residues.

A few counts support this clone. The V and J genes are TRBV11-2 and TRBJ1-1, with D unclear. Germline V gene data show CDR1 as SGHAT and CDR2 as FQNNGV. This CDR3 is 14 amino acids long. The V gene lost 4 bases and the J gene lost 8 bases, with 17 bases spanning the gap. CDR3 in DNA: TGTGCCAGCAGCTCTGAAACCCTGAACGGGGAAGCTTTCTTT. Translating it yields CASSSETLNGEAFF.

This clone was found once. The chain joins TRBV19 to TRBJ2-2, with 7 nucleotides matching TRBD1. Germline CDR1 and CDR2: LNHDA and SQIVND (reference sequence). The CDR3 contains 14 residues. J lost 2 bases, V lost 6 bases, and 3 bases had no gene match. The CDR3 region is CASSWDSNTGELFF. The CDR3 DNA reads TGTGCCAGTAGCTGGGACAGCAACACCGGGGAGCTGTTTTTT.

With respect to this clone: At one end, the junction sequence differs from germline, possibly due to a read error. The rearrangement links TRBV6-5 to TRBJ2-1; TRBD2 might be the D (6 bases). CDR1 is MNHEY, CDR2 SVGAGI, per germline. CDR3 length equals 14 residues. The CDR3 is CASGFRDSDNEQFF. For the CDR3, the DNA is TGTGCCAGCGGATTCCGGGACTCCGACAATGAGCAGTTCTTC.

This clone appeared a single time. Distinct nucleotide sequences in the sample also encode this CDR3. The chain uses TRBV5-1 and TRBJ2-5, with D perhaps TRBD1 (6 bases). Germline CDR1 SGHRS, CDR2 YFSETQ. V was shortened by 2 bases and J by 5 bases, with 10 bases between the two germline ends. CDR3 length: 13 residues. Here the CDR3 DNA reads TGCGCCAGCAGCTTTAGAGGGGGTGAGACCCAGTACTTC. Translation: CASSFRGGETQYF.

The chain couples TRBV5-1 to TRBJ2-2; TRBD1 aligns across 7 bases. V gave up 3 bases and J gave up 0 bases; unmatched junction bases: 2. The V gene's germline CDR1 is SGHRS and CDR2 YFSETQ. CDR3 length: 15 residues. The CDR3 sequence: CASSSGTANTGELFF. CDR3 coding DNA: TGCGCCAGCAGCTCCGGGACAGCGAACACCGGGGAGCTGTTTTTT.

This clone was observed a few times. This chain links TRBV23-1 with TRBJ1-1; 8 nucleotides line up with TRBD1. TRBV23-1 is designated an ORF whose function remains uncertain. This CDR3 has 15 residues. V was clipped by 2 bases and J by 6 bases; unmatched bases: 8. CDR3 sequence (DNA): TGCGCCAGCAGTCAACCAATCGGACAGGGCGCTGAAGCTTTCTTT. It specifies CASSQPIGQGAEAFF.

The V and J genes are TRBV30 and TRBJ2-7; TRBD2 aligns across 7 bases. J gave up 0 bases and V 4 bases, and 6 bases lay outside the gene matches. The germline CDR1 and CDR2 sequences are GTSNPN and SVGIG (reference sequence). CDR3 length equals 14 residues. This chain's CDR3 is CAWTSGRSSYEQYF. In DNA, the CDR3 is TGTGCCTGGACTAGCGGAAGAAGCTCCTACGAGCAGTACTTC.